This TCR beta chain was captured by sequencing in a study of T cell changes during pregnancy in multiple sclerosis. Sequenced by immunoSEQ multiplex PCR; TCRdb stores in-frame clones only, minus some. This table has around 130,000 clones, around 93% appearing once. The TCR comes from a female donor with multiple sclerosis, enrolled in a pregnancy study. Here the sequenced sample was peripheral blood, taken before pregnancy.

CDR3 DNA sequence: TGTGCCAGTAGTCCAGAACTAGCGGGGACAGATACGCAGTATTTT. It yields the protein CASSPELAGTDTQYF. The V and J genes are TRBV19 and TRBJ2-3; 10 bases map to TRBD2. Germline V CDR1 and CDR2: LNHDA, SQIVND (reference sequence). The CDR3 length is 15 residues. The V and J ends lost 5 bases and 3 bases, in that order; junction bases with no gene match: 5.